These 8 T cell receptor beta chains came from one sample sequenced in a study of a mutant IDH1 vaccine in newly diagnosed glioma. Sample time point: baseline, week 1 (first vaccination visit). Treatment in this sample: pre-vaccination baseline after standard-of-care therapy. Method: immunoSEQ multiplex PCR; TCRdb's copy keeps in-frame clones and lacks some. The data show 50,000 to 65,000 clones, with 80% to 90% seen just once and roughly a fifth held by the top ten. Sequencing used PBMCs, obtained from a glioma patient treated with radiotherapy, temozolomide or both. The origin of the receptors is a man between 18 and 35 years old with glioma.

The V gene is TRBV7-9, the J gene TRBJ1-3; unclear D gene. CDR1 is SEHNR, CDR2 FQNEAQ, per germline (reference sequence). The CDR3 is made up of 13 amino acids. V dropped 4 bases and J dropped 0 bases, with 4 bases sitting between them. The CDR3 protein is CASSSLSGNTIYF. DNA of the CDR3: TGTGCCAGCAGCTCCCTCTCTGGAAACACCATATATTTT.

The J gene is TRBJ1-6, the V gene TRBV19, with D tentatively TRBD1 (6 bases). The germline V gene encodes CDR1 LNHDA and CDR2 SQIVND (reference sequence). The ends were cut back, 5 bases at V and 5 bases at J, with 13 bases in the middle. CDR3 length: 15 amino acids. This chain's CDR3 is CASSFTGTHNSPLHF. The DNA for the CDR3 is TGTGCCAGTAGTTTCACAGGGACCCATAATTCACCCCTCCACTTT.

Only one count was recorded for this clone. This sample includes further DNA sequences coding for the same CDR3. CDR3 residues: CASSYSGGTYEQYF. CDR3 in DNA: TGTGCCAGCAGTTACTCGGGGGGAACCTACGAGCAGTACTTC. The chain employs TRBV6-5 and TRBJ2-7; the D gene is possibly TRBD2 (6 bases). This CDR3 is 14 amino acids long. Germline V lookup: CDR1 MNHEY, CDR2 SVGAGI. Trimming cost V 0 bases and J 2 bases, with 8 bases left between them.

The V gene is TRBV7-8, the J gene TRBJ1-5; tentative D call: TRBD1 (6 bases). Germline V gives CDR1 SGHVS, CDR2 FQNEAQ. The CDR3 length is 16 residues. Trimming removed 4 bases from V and 0 bases from J, with 13 bases in between. The CDR3 sequence: CASSSQGRPSNQPQHF. CDR3 sequence (DNA): TGTGCCAGCAGCTCACAGGGACGCCCTAGCAATCAGCCCCAGCATTTT.

This clone was seen a handful of times. The gene calls are TRBV9 and TRBJ1-1; 8 nucleotides line up with TRBD1. CDR1 and CDR2 from the germline V gene are SGDLS and YYNGEE. With 4 bases clipped from V and 0 bases from J, the junction kept 5 bases outside the gene matches. The CDR3 spans 15 residues. CDR3 sequence: CASSRRTGLNTEAFF. The CDR3 nucleotides are TGTGCCAGCAGCAGACGGACAGGGCTGAACACTGAAGCTTTCTTT.

This rearrangement joins TRBV11-2 to TRBJ2-7; D is uncertain. Trimming stripped 4 bases from V and 3 bases from J, with 16 bases between. This CDR3 is 15 amino acids long. Germline CDR1 reads SGHAT; CDR2 reads FQNNGV. Here the CDR3 reads CASSSHGFSHYEQYF. DNA of the CDR3: TGTGCCAGCAGCTCCCACGGGTTTTCCCACTACGAGCAGTACTTC.

This clone was detected a few times. The rearrangement uses TRBV7-3 and TRBJ1-1, with D possibly being TRBD1 (6 bases). The CDR3 spans 15 residues. CDR1 is SGHTA and CDR2 is FQGTGA in the germline V gene. Deletions cut 5 bases from V and 1 base from J, with 14 bases between. The CDR3 region is CASSPTGMGNTEAFF. The CDR3 DNA is TGTGCCAGCAGCCCGACAGGAATGGGGAACACTGAAGCTTTCTTT.

The rearrangement joins TRBV7-9 to TRBJ1-1; D unresolved. Deletions cut 1 base from V and 3 bases from J, with 6 bases between. The CDR3 consists of 13 residues. CDR1 and CDR2 (germline): SEHNR, FQNEAQ (reference sequence). In nucleotides, the CDR3 is TGTGCCAGCAGCTTAGTAGGGCACACTGAAGCTTTCTTT. Its protein is CASSLVGHTEAFF. The full variable domain, its missing parts supplied by reference TRBV7-9 and TRBJ1-1, is DTGVSQNPRHKITKRGQNVTFRCDPISEHNRLYWYRQTLGQGPEFLTYFQNEAQLEKSRLLSDRFSAERPKGSFSTLEIQRTEQGDSAMYLCASSLVGHTEAFFGQGTRLTVV.